These 26 T cell receptor beta chains were sequenced from one sample in a study of cytomegalovirus exposure and HLA in healthy donors. The study ran its PCR with 60 Vbeta and 13 Jbeta primers. Sequencing was performed with immunoSEQ multiplex PCR; in TCRdb, only in-frame clones are kept and a portion is missing. The data hold 150,000 or so clones, with 60% to 85% observed a single time. Sequencing input: PBMCs. The receptors stem from a woman between 40 and 50 years old in good health and CMV-seronegative.

This chain uses TRBV5-6 with TRBJ2-5; TRBD1 matches at 8 bases. V was clipped by 2 bases and J by 1 base; unmatched bases: 4. Looked up from germline, CDR1 is SGHDT and CDR2 is YYEEEE. This CDR3 is built from 15 residues. CDR3 residues: CASSLGQGFQETQYF. DNA for the CDR3: TGTGCCAGCAGCTTAGGACAGGGCTTCCAAGAGACCCAGTACTTC. Full variable domain (remainder filled in from reference TRBV5-6 and TRBJ2-5): DAGVTQSPTHLIKTRGQQVTLRCSPKSGHDTVSWYQQALGQGPQFIFQYYEEEERQRGNFPDRFSGHQFPNYSSELNVNALLLGDSALYLCASSLGQGFQETQYFGPGTRLLVL.

This clone was detected ten times or more. The CDR3: CASSPLTDNRYGYTF. In DNA form, the CDR3 reads TGTGCCAGCTCACCACTGACAGATAACCGCTATGGCTACACCTTC. The chain uses TRBV18 and TRBJ1-2; D possibly corresponds to TRBD1 (5 bases). V lost 1 base and J lost 4, with 13 bases in between. CDR1 is KGHSH, CDR2 LQKENI, per germline. This CDR3 spans 15 amino acids.

The V call is TRBV10-3, the J call TRBJ2-7; D remains unclear. V was cut by 0 bases and J by 2 bases, with 14 bases left in between. This CDR3 is built from 16 residues. In germline, CDR1 is ENHRY, CDR2 SYGVKD. The CDR3 DNA is TGTGCCATCAGTGAGTCGGCCCCGTGGTCCCCCTACGAGCAGTACTTC. This translates into CAISESAPWSPYEQYF.

The V and J genes are TRBV7-9 and TRBJ1-1; D may be TRBD1 (5 bases). V was cut by 11 bases and J by 5 bases, with 21 bases left in between. Germline CDR1 is SEHNR and CDR2 is FQNEAQ (reference sequence). The CDR3 sequence is 14 residues long. The CDR3 nucleotides read TGTGCCGTACCCTTCGGGGGACTTAAGACTGAAGCTTTCTTT. This translates into CAVPFGGLKTEAFF.

The rearrangement joins TRBV10-3 to TRBJ2-2; possibly TRBD2 for D (6 bases). CDR3 length: 14 amino acids. Germline-derived CDR1 and CDR2 are ENHRY and SYGVKD. The CDR3 bases are TGTGCTGCCGACAAGGAGGGATTCACCGGGGAGCTGTTTTTT. Residues: CAADKEGFTGELFF.

The rearrangement uses TRBV5-1 and TRBJ1-2; TRBD1 agrees at 7 bases. Germline-derived CDR1 and CDR2 are SGHRS and YFSETQ. V lost 0 bases, J lost 0 bases, and 2 bases stayed unmatched. The CDR3 is 15 amino acids. The CDR3 coding sequence is TGCGCCAGCAGCTTGGGAGGGGGCGCTAACTATGGCTACACCTTC. This gives the protein CASSLGGGANYGYTF.

This chain joins TRBV6-1 and TRBJ2-2, with 8 positions matching TRBD2. The CDR3 is 12 residues long. Trimming took 9 bases from V and 6 from J; bases not matched to a gene: 3. Germline values: CDR1 MNHNS, CDR2 SASEGT. CDR3 region: CASGREAGELFF. CDR3 nucleotide sequence: TGTGCCAGTGGGCGGGAGGCCGGGGAGCTGTTTTTT.

V is TRBV2 and J is TRBJ1-3, with D possibly TRBD1 on 6 matching bases. Trimming pared 6 bases from V and 2 bases from J, leaving 14 bases between. Per germline, CDR1 SNHLY and CDR2 FYNNEI. The CDR3 is 15 amino acids. CDR3 sequence: CASRGRDKPGNTIYF. DNA for the CDR3: TGTGCCAGCAGAGGCCGGGACAAGCCTGGAAACACCATATATTTT.

The chain couples TRBV5-1 to TRBJ2-1, with 7 bases aligning to TRBD1. The germline CDR1 and CDR2 sequences are SGHRS and YFSETQ. Germline trimming cut 1 base from V and 8 bases from J; bases unmatched to any gene: 12. The CDR3 runs to 16 residues. CDR3 region: CASSLTGAHFGYEQFF. The CDR3 region has the DNA TGCGCCAGCAGCTTGACAGGGGCTCATTTTGGCTATGAGCAGTTCTTC.

The V and J genes are TRBV7-9 and TRBJ2-1; 9 nucleotides match TRBD2. The CDR3 has 14 residues. Germline loops: CDR1 SEHNR, CDR2 FQNEAQ (reference sequence). With 1 base clipped from V and 7 bases from J, the junction kept 2 bases outside the gene matches. Written as DNA, the CDR3 is TGTGCCAGCAGCTTAGTTGCGGGGGGGAATGAGCAGTTCTTC. This gives the protein CASSLVAGGNEQFF.

The gene calls are TRBV7-9 and TRBJ2-2, with no clear D. The CDR3 is 14 amino acids. V dropped 6 bases and J dropped 7 bases, with 15 bases sitting between them. Germline V lookup: CDR1 SEHNR, CDR2 FQNEAQ (reference sequence). DNA of the CDR3: TGTGCCAGCAGTCCCCCAGCGATTGGCGGGGAGCTGTTTTTT. It yields the protein CASSPPAIGGELFF.

The chain employs TRBV6-6 and TRBJ2-7, with D tentatively TRBD2 (6 bases). Germline-derived CDR1 and CDR2 are MNHNY and SVGAGI (reference sequence). Trimming pared 10 bases from V and 1 base from J, leaving 14 bases between. This CDR3 has 13 residues. DNA of the CDR3: TGTGCCACCCGAGGGAGCGGGTCCTACGAGCAGTACTTC. This codes for CATRGSGSYEQYF.

The genes are TRBV5-1 and TRBJ2-5; a possible D gene is TRBD2 (7 bases). CDR3 length: 15 residues. Trimming removed 2 bases at V and 4 bases at J, with 15 bases between. Germline values: CDR1 SGHRS, CDR2 YFSETQ. The CDR3 region is CASSLWLADRETQYF. The DNA for the CDR3 is TGCGCCAGCAGCTTATGGCTAGCGGACAGAGAGACCCAGTACTTC.

J is TRBJ2-5 and V is TRBV21-1; the table names TRBD2, a call not compared with the DNA. TRBV21-1 represents a pseudogene. The CDR3 covers 14 residues. The CDR3 bases are TGTGCCAGCAGCAACCAGCGGAGGTGGGAGACCCAGTACTTC. The encoded protein is CASSNQRRWETQYF.

V is TRBV2 and J is TRBJ1-2; TRBD1 matches at 7 bases. The J segment lost 6 bases and the V segment lost 10 bases, leaving 5 bases of the junction unmatched. This CDR3 contains 11 residues. In germline, CDR1 is SNHLY, CDR2 FYNNEI. For the CDR3, the DNA is TGTGCCACCATCGACAGGGATGGCTACACCTTC. Its translation is CATIDRDGYTF.

This sequence joins TRBV29-1 and TRBJ2-1; TRBD1 agrees at 8 bases. Germline CDR1 and CDR2: SQVTM and ANQGSEA. Trimming removed 0 bases from V and 9 bases from J; junction bases left unmatched: 7. There are 14 residues in the CDR3. CDR3 bases: TGCAGCGTTGAAGATTATGGACAGGGCGGTGAGCAGTTCTTC. Its protein product is CSVEDYGQGGEQFF.

The rearrangement uses TRBV30 and TRBJ2-7, with D tentatively TRBD1 (5 bases). CDR3 length: 14 residues. Germline CDR1 GTSNPN, CDR2 SVGIG (reference sequence). Trimming took 3 bases from V and 5 from J, leaving 17 bases between them. CDR3 nucleotides: TGTGCCTGGAGCCGTATAGGGATAGGGGACGAGCAGTACTTC. It yields the protein CAWSRIGIGDEQYF.

This sequence joins TRBV2 and TRBJ1-1; TRBD1 is a possible D gene (5 bases). The CDR3 totals 14 residues. Germline V gene data show CDR1 as SNHLY and CDR2 as FYNNEI. Trimming shortened V by 0 bases and J by 7 bases, and 12 bases separated the two germline ends. In DNA form, the CDR3 reads TGTGCCAGCAGTGAAGCTCTAAGGGGCGATGAAGCTTTCTTT. Residues: CASSEALRGDEAFF.

The chain carries TRBV5-1 and TRBJ1-2; 11 bases align to TRBD1. The V segment lost 3 bases and the J segment 2 bases; nucleotides outside the gene matches: 6. Germline V lookup: CDR1 SGHRS, CDR2 YFSETQ. CDR3 length: 16 residues. This chain's CDR3 is CASSWGQGVSNYGYTF. In nucleotides, the CDR3 is TGCGCCAGCAGCTGGGGACAGGGGGTTAGCAACTATGGCTACACCTTC.

The J gene is TRBJ2-1, the V gene TRBV28; TRBD2 aligns across 11 bases. The CDR3 is made up of 16 amino acids. The germline V gene has CDR1 MDHEN and CDR2 SYDVKM. V was pared by 7 bases and J by 5 bases, with 10 bases of the junction left unmatched. The CDR3 reads CASIPGLAGSHNEQFF. In DNA, the CDR3 is TGTGCCAGCATCCCCGGACTAGCGGGTAGTCACAATGAGCAGTTCTTC. The whole variable domain, remainder taken from reference TRBV28 and TRBJ2-1, is DVKVTQSSRYLVKRTGEKVFLECVQDMDHENMFWYRQDPGLGLRLIYFSYDVKMKEKGDIPEGYSVSREKKERFSLILESASTNQTSMYLCASIPGLAGSHNEQFFGPGTRLTVL.

The chain combines TRBV7-9 with TRBJ1-2; D unclear. Per germline, CDR1 SEHNR and CDR2 FQNEAQ (reference sequence). The CDR3 is made up of 13 amino acids. V lost 8 bases, J lost 1 base, and 11 bases lay in between. In DNA form, the CDR3 reads TGTGCCAGCGGACTGACCAATAACTATGGCTACACCTTC. Protein: CASGLTNNYGYTF.

This rearrangement joins TRBV6-5 to TRBJ1-1; D remains ambiguous. V was clipped by 5 bases and J by 1 base, with 5 bases between them. The CDR3 has 12 amino acids. Germline CDR1 reads MNHEY; CDR2 reads SVGAGI. The CDR3 loop is CASSQQNTEAFF. The CDR3 region has the DNA TGTGCCAGCAGTCAACAGAACACTGAAGCTTTCTTT.

The chain carries TRBV5-1 and TRBJ2-1; 7 nucleotides align to TRBD1. The CDR3 is 15 residues long. The junction had 7 bases not matched to a gene; V was cut back by 4 bases and J by 3 bases. The germline V gene has CDR1 SGHRS and CDR2 YFSETQ. CDR3 sequence reads: CASSVSGTDYNEQFF. CDR3 DNA: TGCGCCAGCAGCGTATCCGGGACAGACTACAATGAGCAGTTCTTC.

V and J are TRBV19 and TRBJ2-6; weak D call: TRBD1 (6 bases). V shed 3 bases and J shed 1 base, with 16 bases lying between them. The germline V gene encodes CDR1 LNHDA and CDR2 SQIVND (reference sequence). The CDR3 is 18 amino acids. CDR3 nucleotides: TGTGCCAGTAGTATCGGGTTCAGGGGCGCGTCTGGGGCCAACGTCCTGACTTTC. Translation: CASSIGFRGASGANVLTF.

This clone showed up just once. This chain joins TRBV25-1 and TRBJ1-4; TRBD1 matches 7 bases. The V gene's germline CDR1 is MGHDK and CDR2 SYGVNS. With 6 bases clipped from V and 3 bases from J, the junction kept 4 bases outside the gene matches. The CDR3 runs 14 residues. CDR3 in DNA: TGTGCCAGCAGCGAGGGACAGCCTAATGAAAAACTGTTTTTT. This translates into CASSEGQPNEKLFF.

This chain links TRBV5-6 with TRBJ2-7; D might be TRBD1 (5 bases). The CDR3 consists of 15 residues. Germline V gene lookup returns CDR1 SGHDT and CDR2 YYEEEE. Trimming removed 4 bases at V and 2 bases at J, with 16 bases between. CDR3: CASSPVRAGPYEQYF. CDR3 coding DNA: TGTGCCAGCAGCCCGGTTAGAGCAGGGCCCTACGAGCAGTACTTC. Combining the CDR3 with reference TRBV5-6 and TRBJ2-7 gives the whole variable domain DAGVTQSPTHLIKTRGQQVTLRCSPKSGHDTVSWYQQALGQGPQFIFQYYEEEERQRGNFPDRFSGHQFPNYSSELNVNALLLGDSALYLCASSPVRAGPYEQYFGPGTRLTVT.